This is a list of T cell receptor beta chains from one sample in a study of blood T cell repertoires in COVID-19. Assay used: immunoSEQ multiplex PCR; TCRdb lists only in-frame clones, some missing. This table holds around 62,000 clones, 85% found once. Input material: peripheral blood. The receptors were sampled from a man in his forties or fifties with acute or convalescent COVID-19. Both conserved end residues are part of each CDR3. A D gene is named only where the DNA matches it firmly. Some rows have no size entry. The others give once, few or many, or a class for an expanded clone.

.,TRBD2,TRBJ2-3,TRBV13,CASSLDSGGGAFRTDTQYF,TGTGCCAGCAGCTTAGATTCGGGCGGGGGGGCCTTTAGGACAGATACGCAGTATTTT
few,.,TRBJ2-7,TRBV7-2,CASSPLAGPYEQYF,TGTGCCAGCAGCCCCCTCGCGGGACCCTACGAGCAGTACTTC
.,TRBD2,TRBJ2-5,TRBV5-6,CASSLGGGGETQYF,TGTGCCAGCAGCTTGGGGGGGGGTGGAGAGACCCAGTACTTC
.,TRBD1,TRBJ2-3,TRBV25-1,CASSEWTGDSDTQYF,TGTGCCAGCAGTGAATGGACAGGGGATTCAGATACGCAGTATTTT
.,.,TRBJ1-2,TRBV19,CASSIIQEINYGYTF,TGTGCCAGTAGTATTATACAGGAGATTAACTATGGCTACACCTTC
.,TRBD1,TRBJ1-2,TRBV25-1,CASSEADGKGASYGYTF,TGTGCCAGCAGTGAAGCGGACGGCAAGGGGGCCTCCTATGGCTACACCTTC
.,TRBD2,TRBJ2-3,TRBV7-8,CASSWTGTSLLDTQYF,TGTGCCAGCAGCTGGACCGGGACTAGCTTATTAGATACGCAGTATTTT
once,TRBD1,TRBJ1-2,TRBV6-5,CASSYSVGGNGYTF,TGTGCCAGCAGTTACTCGGTAGGGGGCAATGGCTACACCTTC
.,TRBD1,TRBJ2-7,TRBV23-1,CASSRQGPLWSTDYEQYF,TGCGCCAGCAGTCGACAGGGCCCCCTATGGTCCACGGACTACGAGCAGTACTTC
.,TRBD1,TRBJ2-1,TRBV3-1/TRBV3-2,CASRLQGAPNEQFF,TGTGCCAGCAGATTACAGGGGGCGCCCAATGAGCAGTTCTTC
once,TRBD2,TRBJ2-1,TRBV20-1,CSASKTSGGLEQFF,TGCAGTGCTAGTAAAACTAGCGGGGGGCTGGAGCAGTTCTTC
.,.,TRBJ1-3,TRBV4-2,CASSQARQATYGNTIYF,TGTGCCAGCAGCCAGGCCAGACAGGCTACTTATGGAAACACCATATATTTT
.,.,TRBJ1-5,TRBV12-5,CASGRDGGGNQPQHF,TGTGCTAGTGGGCGGGACGGTGGGGGCAATCAGCCCCAGCATTTT
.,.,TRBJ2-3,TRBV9,CASSVGVGGEFTDTQYF,TGTGCCAGCAGCGTAGGAGTCGGCGGGGAGTTCACAGATACGCAGTATTTT
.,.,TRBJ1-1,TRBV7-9,CASSPGDFNTEAFF,TGTGCCAGCAGCCCAGGGGATTTTAACACTGAAGCTTTCTTT
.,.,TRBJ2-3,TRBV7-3,CASSPNRGDTQYF,TGTGCCAGCAGTCCGAATAGGGGAGATACGCAGTATTTT
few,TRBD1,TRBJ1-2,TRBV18,CASSSIQGDQDGYGYTF,TGTGCCAGCTCATCCATCCAGGGGGACCAGGACGGCTATGGCTACACCTTC
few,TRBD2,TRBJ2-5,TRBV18,CASSPNAGEQETQYF,TGTGCCAGCTCACCAAATGCGGGGGAGCAAGAGACCCAGTACTTC
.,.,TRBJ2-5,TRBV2,CASSEVTGWGQETQYF,TGTGCCAGCAGTGAAGTCACAGGTTGGGGTCAAGAGACCCAGTACTTC
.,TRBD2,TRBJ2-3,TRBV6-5,CASSSSGGQGDTQYF,TGTGCCAGCAGTTCAAGCGGGGGGCAGGGAGATACGCAGTATTTT